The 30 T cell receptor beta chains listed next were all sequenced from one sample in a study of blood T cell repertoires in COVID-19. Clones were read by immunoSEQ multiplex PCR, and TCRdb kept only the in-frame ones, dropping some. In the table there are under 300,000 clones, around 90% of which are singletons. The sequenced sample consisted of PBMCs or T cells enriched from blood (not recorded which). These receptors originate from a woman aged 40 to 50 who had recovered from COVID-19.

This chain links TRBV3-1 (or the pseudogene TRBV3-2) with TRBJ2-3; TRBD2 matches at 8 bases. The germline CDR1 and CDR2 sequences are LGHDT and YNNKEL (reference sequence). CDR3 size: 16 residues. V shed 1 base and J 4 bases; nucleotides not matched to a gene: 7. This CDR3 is CASSQARGAQADTQYF. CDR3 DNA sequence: TGTGCCAGCAGCCAAGCGCGGGGGGCGCAGGCAGATACGCAGTATTTT.

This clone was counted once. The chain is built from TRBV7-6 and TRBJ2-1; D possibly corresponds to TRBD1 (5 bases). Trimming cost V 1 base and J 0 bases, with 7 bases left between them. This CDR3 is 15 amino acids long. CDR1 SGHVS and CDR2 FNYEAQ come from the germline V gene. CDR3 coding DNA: TGTGCCAGCAGCTTAGATCAGGGCTCCTACAATGAGCAGTTCTTC. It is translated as CASSLDQGSYNEQFF.

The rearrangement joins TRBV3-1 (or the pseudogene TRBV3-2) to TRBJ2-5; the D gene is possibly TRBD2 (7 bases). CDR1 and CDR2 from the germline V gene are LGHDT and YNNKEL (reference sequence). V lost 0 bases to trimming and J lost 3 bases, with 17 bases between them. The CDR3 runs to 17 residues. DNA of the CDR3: TGTGCCAGCAGCCAAGATATGCCGGGGGGCTTTGAAGAGACCCAGTACTTC. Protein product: CASSQDMPGGFEETQYF.

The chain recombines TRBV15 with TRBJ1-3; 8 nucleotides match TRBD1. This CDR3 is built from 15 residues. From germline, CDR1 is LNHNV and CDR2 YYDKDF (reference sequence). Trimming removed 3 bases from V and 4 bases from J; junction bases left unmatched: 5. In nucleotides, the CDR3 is TGTGCCACCAGCAGGACGACAGGGGTCGGAAACACCATATATTTT. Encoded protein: CATSRTTGVGNTIYF.

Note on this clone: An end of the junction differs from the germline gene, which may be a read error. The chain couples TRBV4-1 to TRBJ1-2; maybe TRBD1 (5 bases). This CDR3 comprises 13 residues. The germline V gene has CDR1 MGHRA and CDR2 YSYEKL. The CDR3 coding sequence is TGCGCCAGCAACCAACTTGGACACGGGGGCTACACCTTC. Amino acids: CASNQLGHGGYTF.

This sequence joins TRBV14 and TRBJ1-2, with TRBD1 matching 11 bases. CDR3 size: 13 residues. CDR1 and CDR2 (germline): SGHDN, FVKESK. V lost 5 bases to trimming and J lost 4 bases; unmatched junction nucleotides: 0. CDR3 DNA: TGTGCCAGCAGCGGGACAGGGGGCTATGGCTACACCTTC. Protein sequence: CASSGTGGYGYTF.

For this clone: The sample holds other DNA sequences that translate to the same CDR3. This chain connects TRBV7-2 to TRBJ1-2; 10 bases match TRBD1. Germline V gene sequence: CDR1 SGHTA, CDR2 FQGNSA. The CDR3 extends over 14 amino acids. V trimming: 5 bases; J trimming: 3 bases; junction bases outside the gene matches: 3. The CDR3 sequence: CASSLGTGDYGYTF. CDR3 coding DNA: TGTGCCAGCAGCCTAGGGACAGGGGACTATGGCTACACCTTC.

The CDR3 DNA sequence: TGTGCCAGCTCTCCCCTGGACGGGACAGGGCTGGGCATTCAGTACTTC. Its protein is CASSPLDGTGLGIQYF. The chain employs TRBV25-1 and TRBJ2-4; 9 bases agree with TRBD1. Germline values: CDR1 MGHDK, CDR2 SYGVNS. After removal of 8 bases from V and 9 bases from J, the junction contained 17 bases not matched to a gene. This CDR3 is 16 amino acids long.

The CDR3 DNA reads as TGCGCCAGCAGCATCGCAGTCCAAGAGACCCAGTACTTC. Translated, it gives CASSIAVQETQYF. The V call is TRBV5-1, the J call TRBJ2-5; no definite D call. The V gene's germline CDR1 is SGHRS and CDR2 YFSETQ. The CDR3 totals 13 residues. V was shortened by 4 bases and J by 1 base, with 8 bases between the two germline ends.

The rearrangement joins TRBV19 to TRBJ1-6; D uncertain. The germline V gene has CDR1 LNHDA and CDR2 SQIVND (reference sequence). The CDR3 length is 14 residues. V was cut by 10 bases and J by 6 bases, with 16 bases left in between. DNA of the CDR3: TGTGCCACTTCTCTACAGAACCCTAATTCACCCCTCCACTTT. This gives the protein CATSLQNPNSPLHF. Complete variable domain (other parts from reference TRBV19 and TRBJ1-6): DGGITQSPKYLFRKEGQNVTLSCEQNLNHDAMYWYRQDPGQGLRLIYYSQIVNDFQKGDIAEGYSVSREKKESFPLTVTSAQKNPTAFYLCATSLQNPNSPLHFGNGTRLTVT.

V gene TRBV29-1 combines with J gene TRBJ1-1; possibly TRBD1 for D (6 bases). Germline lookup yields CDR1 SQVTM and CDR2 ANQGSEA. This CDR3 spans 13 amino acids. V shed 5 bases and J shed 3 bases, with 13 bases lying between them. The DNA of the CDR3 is TGCAGCGTTAAAAGATGGACAGACACTGAAGCTTTCTTT. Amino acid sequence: CSVKRWTDTEAFF.

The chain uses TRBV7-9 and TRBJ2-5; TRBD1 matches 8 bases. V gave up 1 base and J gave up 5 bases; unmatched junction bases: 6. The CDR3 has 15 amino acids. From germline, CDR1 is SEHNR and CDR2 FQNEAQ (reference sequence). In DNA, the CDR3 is TGTGCCAGCAGCTTAGGGGAGACAGGGGTGGAGACCCAGTACTTC. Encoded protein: CASSLGETGVETQYF.

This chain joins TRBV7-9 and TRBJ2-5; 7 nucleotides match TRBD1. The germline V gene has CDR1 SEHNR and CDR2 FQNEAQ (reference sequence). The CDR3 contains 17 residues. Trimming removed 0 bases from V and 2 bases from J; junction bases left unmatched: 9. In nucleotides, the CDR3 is TGTGCCAGCAGCTTAGCGCTAGGGGACAGACAACAAGAGACCCAGTACTTC. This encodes CASSLALGDRQQETQYF.

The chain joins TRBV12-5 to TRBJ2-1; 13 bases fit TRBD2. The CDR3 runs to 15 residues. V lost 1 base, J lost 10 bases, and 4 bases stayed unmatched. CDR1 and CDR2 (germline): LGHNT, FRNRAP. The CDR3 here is CASGLGSLAGGEQFF. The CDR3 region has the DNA TGTGCTAGTGGTTTGGGGTCACTAGCGGGAGGGGAGCAGTTCTTC.

DNA for the CDR3: TGTGCCAGCAGCCAGACAGGTTACGAGCAGTACTTC. As protein: CASSQTGYEQYF. J is TRBJ2-7 and V is TRBV5-5; D is possibly TRBD1 (6 bases). Germline V gene sequence: CDR1 SGHKS, CDR2 YYEKEE (reference sequence). V lost 4 bases and J lost 4, with 9 bases in between. The CDR3 contains 12 residues.

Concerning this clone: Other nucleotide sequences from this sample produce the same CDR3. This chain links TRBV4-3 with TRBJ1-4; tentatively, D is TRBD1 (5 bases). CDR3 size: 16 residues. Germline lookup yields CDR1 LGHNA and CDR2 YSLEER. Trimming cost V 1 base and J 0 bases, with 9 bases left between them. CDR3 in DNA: TGCGCCAGCAGCCAAGTTAGGGGCGCAACTAATGAAAAACTGTTTTTT. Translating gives CASSQVRGATNEKLFF.

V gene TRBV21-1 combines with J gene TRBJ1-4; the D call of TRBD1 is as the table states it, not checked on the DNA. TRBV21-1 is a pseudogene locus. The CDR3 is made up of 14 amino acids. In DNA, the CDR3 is TGTGCCAGCAGCAAAGATTCCAGTAATGAAAAACTGTTTTTT. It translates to CASSKDSSNEKLFF.

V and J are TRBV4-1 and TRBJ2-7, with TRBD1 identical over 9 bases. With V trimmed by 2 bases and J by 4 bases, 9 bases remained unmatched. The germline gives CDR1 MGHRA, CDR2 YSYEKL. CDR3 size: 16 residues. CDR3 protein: CASSQTFRDRDYEQYF. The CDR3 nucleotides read TGCGCCAGCAGCCAAACTTTCCGGGACAGGGATTACGAGCAGTACTTC.

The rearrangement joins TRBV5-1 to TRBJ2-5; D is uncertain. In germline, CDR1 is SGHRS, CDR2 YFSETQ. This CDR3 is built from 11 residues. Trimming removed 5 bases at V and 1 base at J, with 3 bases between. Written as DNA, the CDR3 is TGCGCCAGCAGGGCCCAAGAGACCCAGTACTTC. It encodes CASRAQETQYF.

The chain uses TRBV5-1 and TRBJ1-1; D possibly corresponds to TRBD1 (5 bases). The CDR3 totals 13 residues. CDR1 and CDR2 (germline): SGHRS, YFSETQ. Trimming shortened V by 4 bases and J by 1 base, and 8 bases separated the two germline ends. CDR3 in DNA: TGCGCCAGCAGCACACAGGCGAACACTGAAGCTTTCTTT. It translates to CASSTQANTEAFF.

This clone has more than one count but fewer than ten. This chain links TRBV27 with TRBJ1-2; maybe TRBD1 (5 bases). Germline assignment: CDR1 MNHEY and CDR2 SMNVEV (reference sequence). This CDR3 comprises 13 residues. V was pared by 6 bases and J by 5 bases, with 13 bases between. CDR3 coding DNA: TGTGCCAGCAGCAACAGCGGGGGGTATGGCTACACCTTC. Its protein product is CASSNSGGYGYTF.

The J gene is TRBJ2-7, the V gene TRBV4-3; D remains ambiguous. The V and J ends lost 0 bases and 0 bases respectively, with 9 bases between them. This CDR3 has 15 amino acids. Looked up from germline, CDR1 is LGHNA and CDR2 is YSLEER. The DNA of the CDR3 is TGCGCCAGCAGCCAAGAACCTTGGAGCTCCTACGAGCAGTACTTC. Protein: CASSQEPWSSYEQYF.

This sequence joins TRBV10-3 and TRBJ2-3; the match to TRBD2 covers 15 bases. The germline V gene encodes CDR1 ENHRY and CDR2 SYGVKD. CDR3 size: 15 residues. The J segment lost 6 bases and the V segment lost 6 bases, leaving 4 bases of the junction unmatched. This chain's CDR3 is CAISGTSGRTDTQYF. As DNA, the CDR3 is TGTGCCATCAGCGGGACTAGCGGGAGGACTGATACGCAGTATTTT.

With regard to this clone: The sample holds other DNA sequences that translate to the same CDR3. The CDR3 DNA reads as TGTGCCAGCAGCGTATCCGGGTATGGCTACACCTTC. It yields the protein CASSVSGYGYTF. The gene calls are TRBV9 and TRBJ1-2; D is undetermined. CDR3 length: 12 amino acids. V was pared by 1 base and J by 5 bases, with 6 bases between. Germline CDR1 and CDR2: SGDLS and YYNGEE.

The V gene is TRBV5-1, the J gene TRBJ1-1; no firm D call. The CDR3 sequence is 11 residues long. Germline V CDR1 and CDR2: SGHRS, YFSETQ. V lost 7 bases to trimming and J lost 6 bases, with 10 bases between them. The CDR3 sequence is CASGDISEAFF. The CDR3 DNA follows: TGCGCCAGCGGAGATATCTCTGAAGCTTTCTTT.

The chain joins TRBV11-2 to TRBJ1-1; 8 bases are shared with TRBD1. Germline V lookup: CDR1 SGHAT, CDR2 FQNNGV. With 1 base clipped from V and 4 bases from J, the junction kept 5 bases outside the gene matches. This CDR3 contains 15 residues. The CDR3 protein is CASSLGTGRTTEAFF. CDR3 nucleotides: TGTGCCAGCAGCTTAGGGACAGGGAGGACCACTGAAGCTTTCTTT.

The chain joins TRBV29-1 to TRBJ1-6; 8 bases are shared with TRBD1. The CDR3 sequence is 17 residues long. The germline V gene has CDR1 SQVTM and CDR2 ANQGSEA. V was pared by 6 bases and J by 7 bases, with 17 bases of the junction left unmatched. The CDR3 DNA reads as TGCAGCGTAAGGCTCGGAGGACAGGGATCTACAAATTCACCCCTCCACTTT. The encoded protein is CSVRLGGQGSTNSPLHF.

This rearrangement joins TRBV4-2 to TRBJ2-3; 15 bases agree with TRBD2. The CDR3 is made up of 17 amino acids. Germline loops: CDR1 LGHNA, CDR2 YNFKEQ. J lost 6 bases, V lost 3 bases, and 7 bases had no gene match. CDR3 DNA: TGTGCCAGCAGCCACTCGACCGGACTAGCGGGGGGGGATACGCAGTATTTT. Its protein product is CASSHSTGLAGGDTQYF.

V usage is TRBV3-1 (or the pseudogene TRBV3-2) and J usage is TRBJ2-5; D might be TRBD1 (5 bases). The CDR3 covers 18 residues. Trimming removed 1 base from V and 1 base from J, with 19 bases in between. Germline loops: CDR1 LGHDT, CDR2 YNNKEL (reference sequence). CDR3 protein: CASSQAPLVAGLQETQYF. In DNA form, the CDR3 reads TGTGCCAGCAGCCAAGCTCCCCTTGTTGCAGGGCTCCAAGAGACCCAGTACTTC.

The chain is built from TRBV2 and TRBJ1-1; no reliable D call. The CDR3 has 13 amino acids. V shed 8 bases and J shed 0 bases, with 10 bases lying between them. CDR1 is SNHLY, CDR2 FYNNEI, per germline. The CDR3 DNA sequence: TGTGCCAGCCTGAGGGCTATGAACACTGAAGCTTTCTTT. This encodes CASLRAMNTEAFF.